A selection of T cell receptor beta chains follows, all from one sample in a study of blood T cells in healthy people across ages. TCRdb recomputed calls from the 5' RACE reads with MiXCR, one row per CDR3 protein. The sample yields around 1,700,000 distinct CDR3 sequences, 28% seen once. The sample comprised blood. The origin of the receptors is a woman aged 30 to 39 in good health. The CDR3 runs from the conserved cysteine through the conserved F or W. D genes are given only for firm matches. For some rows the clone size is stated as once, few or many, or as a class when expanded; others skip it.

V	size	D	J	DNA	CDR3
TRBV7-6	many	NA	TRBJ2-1	TGTGCCAGCAGCACGTGGGGGGCGAGCTCCTACAATGAGCAGTTCTTC	CASSTWGASSYNEQFF
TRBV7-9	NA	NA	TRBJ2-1	TGTGCCAGCACCGCGGGTTCGATAGTAGGTGAGCAGTTCTTC	CASTAGSIVGEQFF
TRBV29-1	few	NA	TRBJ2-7	TGCAGCGTCCCCCCGCAGGGTTCCTACGAGCAGTACTTC	CSVPPQGSYEQYF
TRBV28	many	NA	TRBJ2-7	TGTGCCAGCAGTTCCGGGTCCAGAGGGTACGAGCAGTACTTC	CASSSGSRGYEQYF
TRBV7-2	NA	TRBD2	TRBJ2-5	TGTGCCAGCAGATCAGGCGCGGGGGGGGGCGAAGAGACCCAGTACTTC	CASRSGAGGGEETQYF
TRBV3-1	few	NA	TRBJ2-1	TGTGCCAGCAGTTACAGGCGGCGAGAGCAGTTCTTC	CASSYRRREQFF
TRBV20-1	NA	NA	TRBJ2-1	TGCAGTGGTATCCTGAAAGTGGAGCAGTTCTTC	CSGILKVEQFF
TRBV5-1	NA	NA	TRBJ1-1	TGCGCCAGCAGCTTCGAGGGGGACACTGAAGCTTTCTTT	CASSFEGDTEAFF
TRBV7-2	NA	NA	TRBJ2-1	TGTGCCAGCAGCTCCTCCGACTTCTCCTACAATGGGCAGTTCTTC	CASSSSDFSYNGQFF
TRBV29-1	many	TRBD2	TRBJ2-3	TGCAGCGTTGACCAGCGGGGGATAGATACGCAGTATTTT	CSVDQRGIDTQYF
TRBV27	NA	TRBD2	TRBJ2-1	TGTGCCAGCAGTTTCCTAGCGGGGTCCAATGAGCAGTTCTTC	CASSFLAGSNEQFF
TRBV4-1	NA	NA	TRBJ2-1	TGCGCCAGCAGCCCTATGGACCACGCTCCTAATGAGCAGTTCTTC	CASSPMDHAPNEQFF
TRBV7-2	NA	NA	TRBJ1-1	TGTGCCAGCAGCTTAGTGGAGGGCAGTCTTGACGCTTTCTTT	CASSLVEGSLDAFF
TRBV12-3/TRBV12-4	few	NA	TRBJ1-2	TGTGCCAGCAGTTCCTCAGGGGCCTCTGGCTACACCTTC	CASSSSGASGYTF
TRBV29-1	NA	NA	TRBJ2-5	TGCAGCGTTGAAGGGGCAGGGTTGGAGACCCAGTACTTC	CSVEGAGLETQYF
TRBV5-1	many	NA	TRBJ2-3	TGCGCCAGCAGCTTAGCCGGGACGAGCGAAGATACGCAGTATTTT	CASSLAGTSEDTQYF
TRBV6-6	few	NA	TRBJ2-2	TGTGCCAGCAGTTACTACAACACCGGGGAGCTGTTTTTT	CASSYYNTGELFF
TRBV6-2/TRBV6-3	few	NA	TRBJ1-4	TGTGCCAGCAGTTACTTCGGTGAGAAACTGTTTTTT	CASSYFGEKLFF
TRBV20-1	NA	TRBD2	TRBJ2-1	TGCAGTGCTAGAGACGGGACTAGCGGGGACTACAATGAGCAGTTCTTC	CSARDGTSGDYNEQFF
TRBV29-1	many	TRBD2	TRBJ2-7	TGCAGCGCGCCGGCGGGAGGGGGCGAGCAGTACTTC	CSAPAGGGEQYF
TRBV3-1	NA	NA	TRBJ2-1	TGTGCCAGCAGCCTCGGGAGCCAGCAGTTCTTC	CASSLGSQQFF
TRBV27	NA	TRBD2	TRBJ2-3	TGTGCCAGCAGTTTATTGGACCTGGCGGGGGGGTCAAGCACAGATACGCAGTATTTT	CASSLLDLAGGSSTDTQYF
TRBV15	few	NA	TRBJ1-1	TGTGCCACCAGCCCAGGGAGGAACACTGAAGCTTTCTTT	CATSPGRNTEAFF
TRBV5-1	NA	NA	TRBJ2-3	TGCGCCAGCAGCTTTGGGCGGGGAAACACAGATACGCAGTATTTT	CASSFGRGNTDTQYF
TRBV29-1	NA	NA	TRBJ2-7	TGCAGCGTTGGACATAACGAGCAGTACTTC	CSVGHNEQYF
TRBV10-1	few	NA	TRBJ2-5	TGCGCCAGCAGTGAGTCGGGACGGAATAAAGAGACCCAGTACTTC	CASSESGRNKETQYF
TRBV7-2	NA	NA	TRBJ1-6	TGTGCCAGCAGCCCCCGGGTCAGGGATAATTCACCCCTCCACTTT	CASSPRVRDNSPLHF
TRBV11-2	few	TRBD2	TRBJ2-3	TGTGCATCCACACCCGGGACTAGCGGGCCGATCGATACGCAGTATTTT	CASTPGTSGPIDTQYF
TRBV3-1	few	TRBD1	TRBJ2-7	TGTGCCAGCAGCCAAGTATCGACAGGGGCCGAGCAGTACTTC	CASSQVSTGAEQYF
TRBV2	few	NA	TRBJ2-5	TGTGCCAGCACTGCCAGGAGGCGAGAGACCCAGTACTTC	CASTARRRETQYF
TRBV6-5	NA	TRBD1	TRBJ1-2	TGTGCCAGCAGTTACTCGGCAGGGGGAGTTTCGAACTATGGCTACACCTTC	CASSYSAGGVSNYGYTF
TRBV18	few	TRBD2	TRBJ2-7	TGTGCCAGCACGACCGGGACTATCGGCGAGCAGTACTTC	CASTTGTIGEQYF
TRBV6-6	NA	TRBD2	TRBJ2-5	TGTGCCAGCAGATCCGTTGGCGGGGGAGGAGAGACCCAGTACTTC	CASRSVGGGGETQYF
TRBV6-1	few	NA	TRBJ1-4	TGTGCCAGCAACCCCGGGGTGTCGGATGAAAAACTGTTTTTT	CASNPGVSDEKLFF
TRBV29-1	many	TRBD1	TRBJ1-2	TGCAGCGTTGTCAGGACAGGGATCGAAGGCTACACCTTC	CSVVRTGIEGYTF
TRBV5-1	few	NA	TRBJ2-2	TGCGCCAGCAGCCCCGATGGGGGGCCCACCGGCGGGGAGCTGTTTTTT	CASSPDGGPTGGELFF
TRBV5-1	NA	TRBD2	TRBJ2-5	TGCGCCAGCAGCTTCCGTACTAGCGGTCCTAAGACCCAGTACTTC	CASSFRTSGPKTQYF
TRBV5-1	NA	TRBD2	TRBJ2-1	TGCGCCAGCAGCCCCCAGCTAGCGGGGGCCGCCGGGATGCAGTTCTTC	CASSPQLAGAAGMQFF
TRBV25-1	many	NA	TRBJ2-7	TGTGCCACAGCGACATCTCTCGAGCAGTACTTC	CATATSLEQYF
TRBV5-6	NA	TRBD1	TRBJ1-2	TGTGCCAGCAGTTACGGACAGGGTAGTTATGGCTACACCTTC	CASSYGQGSYGYTF
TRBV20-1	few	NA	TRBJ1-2	TGCAGTGCCCCGGGCCCGCAGGGCTACACCTTC	CSAPGPQGYTF
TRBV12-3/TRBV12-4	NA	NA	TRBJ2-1	TGTGCCAGCAGTCCCGGACCCCACCGGTTCTTC	CASSPGPHRFF
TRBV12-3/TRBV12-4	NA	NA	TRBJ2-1	TGTGCCAGCAGATTAGGGGGTGCGGGGGCATACAATGAGCAGTTCTTC	CASRLGGAGAYNEQFF
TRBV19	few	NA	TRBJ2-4	TGTGCCAGTAGTACTTCCGCATCGGGACGAAAGTACTTC	CASSTSASGRKYF
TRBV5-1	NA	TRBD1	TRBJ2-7	TGCGCCAGCAGATGGACAGGGTCAACCTACGAGCAGTACTTC	CASRWTGSTYEQYF
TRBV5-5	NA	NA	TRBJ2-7	TGTGCCAGCAGCTTGAGACCGACAGACCTCGAAATAGACGAGCAGTACTTC	CASSLRPTDLEIDEQYF
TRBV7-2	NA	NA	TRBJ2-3	TGTGCCAGCAGCCCTATATGGGGTGGCACAGATACGCAGTATTTT	CASSPIWGGTDTQYF
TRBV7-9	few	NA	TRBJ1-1	TGTGCCAGCAGCCCCTCCGGGGGCCGGAACACTGAAGCTTTCTTT	CASSPSGGRNTEAFF
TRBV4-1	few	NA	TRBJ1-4	TGCGCCAGCAGCCAAGGATCGCCGGGACTGATGAATGAAAAACTGTTTTTT	CASSQGSPGLMNEKLFF